This paragraph reports one T cell receptor beta chain. The DNA is omitted, as the CDR3 cannot be located on it reliably, and the CDR3 follows TCRdb's listing. The germline gives CDR1 SEHNR, CDR2 FQNEAQ (reference sequence). Counting both end residues, the CDR3 totals 23 amino acids. The sample comes from a study of breast tumors, draining lymph nodes, adjacent tissues. Axillary draining lymph nodes of breast cancer patients supplied the node samples. TCRdb reprocessed the multiplex PCR reads with MiXCR, giving one entry per CDR3 protein. The sample records roughly 220,000 distinct CDR3 sequences, around 34% being singletons.

The chain links TRBV7-9 to TRBJ2-7; TRBD2, the table's D call, lacks a check against the DNA. The receptor comes from a female donor with breast cancer. Some clones in this sample may be carry-over from other donors' samples. The sequencing sample was made of axillary lymph node tissue. CDR3 sequence reads: CASSPSPGQPQHFGDGTLGAQYF.